This entry describes one T cell receptor beta chain. Its antigen is as yet unknown. These data belong to a study of cytomegalovirus exposure and HLA in healthy donors. At collection, donors were nominally healthy, but unrecorded immune exposures were probable. PCR was performed using 60 Vbeta and 13 Jbeta primers. Produced via immunoSEQ multiplex PCR; TCRdb's table is partial and in-frame only. The sample shows roughly 45,000 clones, about two thirds of them seen only once. Study results and limitations: Among TCR beta chains, those listed as cytomegalovirus-associated numbered under 200.

There are 13 residues in the CDR3. J was trimmed by 0 bases and V by 4 bases; bases with no gene match: 1. Germline V lookup: CDR1 SQVTM, CDR2 ANQGSEA. The sequence derives from a man in his 60s in good health and CMV-seropositive. V is TRBV29-1 and J is TRBJ1-2, with 8 bases matching TRBD1. Source material: PBMCs. For the CDR3, the DNA is TGCAGCGTTGGGGGACAGGCTAACTATGGCTACACCTTC. The encoded protein is CSVGGQANYGYTF.